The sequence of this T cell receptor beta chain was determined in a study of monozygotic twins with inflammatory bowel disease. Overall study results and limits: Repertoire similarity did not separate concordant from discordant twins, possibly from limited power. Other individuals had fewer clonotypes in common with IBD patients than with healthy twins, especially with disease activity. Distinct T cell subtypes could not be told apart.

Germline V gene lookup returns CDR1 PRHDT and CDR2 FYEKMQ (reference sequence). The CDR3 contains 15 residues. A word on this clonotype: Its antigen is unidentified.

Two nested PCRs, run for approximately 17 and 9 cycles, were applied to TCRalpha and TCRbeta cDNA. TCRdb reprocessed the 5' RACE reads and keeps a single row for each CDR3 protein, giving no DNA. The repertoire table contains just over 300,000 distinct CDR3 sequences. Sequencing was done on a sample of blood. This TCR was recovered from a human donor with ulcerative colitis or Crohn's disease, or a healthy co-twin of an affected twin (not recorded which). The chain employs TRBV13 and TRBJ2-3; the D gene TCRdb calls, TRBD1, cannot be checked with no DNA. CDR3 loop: CASSSPGFGTDTQYF.